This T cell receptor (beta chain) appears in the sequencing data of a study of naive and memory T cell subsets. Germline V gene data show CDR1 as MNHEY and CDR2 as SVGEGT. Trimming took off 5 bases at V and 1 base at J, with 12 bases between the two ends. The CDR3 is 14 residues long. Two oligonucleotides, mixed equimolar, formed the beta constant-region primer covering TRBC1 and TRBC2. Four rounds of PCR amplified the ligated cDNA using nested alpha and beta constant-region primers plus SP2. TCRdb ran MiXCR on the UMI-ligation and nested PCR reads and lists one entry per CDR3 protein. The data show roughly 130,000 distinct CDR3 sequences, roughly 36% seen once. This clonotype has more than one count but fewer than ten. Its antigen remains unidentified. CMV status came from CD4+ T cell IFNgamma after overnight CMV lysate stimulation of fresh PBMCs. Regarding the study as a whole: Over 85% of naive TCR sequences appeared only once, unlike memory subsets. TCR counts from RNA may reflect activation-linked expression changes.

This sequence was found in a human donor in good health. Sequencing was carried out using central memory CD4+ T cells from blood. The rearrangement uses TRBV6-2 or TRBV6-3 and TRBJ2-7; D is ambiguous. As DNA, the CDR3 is TGTGCCAGCAGTATGTTTAGGCAGTCCTACGAGCAGTACTTC. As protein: CASSMFRQSYEQYF.